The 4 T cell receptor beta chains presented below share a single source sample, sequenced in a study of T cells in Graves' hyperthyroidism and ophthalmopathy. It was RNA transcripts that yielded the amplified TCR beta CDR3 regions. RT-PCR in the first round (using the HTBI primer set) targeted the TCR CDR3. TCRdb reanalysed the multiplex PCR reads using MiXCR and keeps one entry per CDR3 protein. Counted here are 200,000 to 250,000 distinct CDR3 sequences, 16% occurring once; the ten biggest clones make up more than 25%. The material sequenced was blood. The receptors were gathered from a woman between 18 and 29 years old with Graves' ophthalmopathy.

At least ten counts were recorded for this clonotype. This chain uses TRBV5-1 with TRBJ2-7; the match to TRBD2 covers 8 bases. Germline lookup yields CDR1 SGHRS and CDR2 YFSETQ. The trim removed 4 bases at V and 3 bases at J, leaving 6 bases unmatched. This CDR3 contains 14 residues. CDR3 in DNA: TGCGCCAGCAGCCCATACGGGGGGGGCTACGAGCAGTACTTC. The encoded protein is CASSPYGGGYEQYF.

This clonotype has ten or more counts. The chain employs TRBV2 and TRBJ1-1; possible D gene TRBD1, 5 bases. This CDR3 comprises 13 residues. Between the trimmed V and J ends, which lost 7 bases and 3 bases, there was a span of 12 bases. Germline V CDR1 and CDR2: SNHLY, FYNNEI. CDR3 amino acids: CASKGWGDTEAFF. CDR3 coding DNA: TGTGCCAGCAAGGGCTGGGGGGACACTGAAGCTTTCTTT.

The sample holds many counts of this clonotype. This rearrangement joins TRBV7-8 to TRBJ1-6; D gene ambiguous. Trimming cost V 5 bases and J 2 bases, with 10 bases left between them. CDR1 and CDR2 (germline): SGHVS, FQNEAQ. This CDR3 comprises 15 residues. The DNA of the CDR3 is TGTGCCAGCAGCCCGCGGAGCACCTATAATTCACCCCTCCACTTT. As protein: CASSPRSTYNSPLHF.

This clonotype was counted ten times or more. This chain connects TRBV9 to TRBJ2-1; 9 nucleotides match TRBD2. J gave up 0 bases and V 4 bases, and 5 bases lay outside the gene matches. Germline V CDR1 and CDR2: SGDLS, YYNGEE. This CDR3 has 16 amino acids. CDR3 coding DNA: TGTGCCAGCAGCCCTGGCGGGAGGGGCTCCTACAATGAGCAGTTCTTC. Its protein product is CASSPGGRGSYNEQFF. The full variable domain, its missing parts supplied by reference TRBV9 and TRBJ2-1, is DSGVTQTPKHLITATGQRVTLRCSPRSGDLSVYWYQQSLDQGLQFLIQYYNGEERAKGNILERFSAQQFPDLHSELNLSSLELGDSALYFCASSPGGRGSYNEQFFGPGTRLTVL.